The 17 T cell receptor beta chains below come from one sample, sequenced in a study of T cells expressing NK-cell markers. Reanalyzing the 5' RACE reads, TCRdb keeps one entry per CDR3 protein, without DNA. The sample table sets out fewer than 400,000 distinct CDR3 sequences. The sample was blood T cells: a sorted CD56 or NKG2C T cell subset, CD4+ or CD8+ T cells, or bulk PBMC T cells (not recorded which). The source of these receptors is a man aged 18-69 years in good health.

The gene calls are TRBV11-2 and TRBJ2-1; TCRdb returns TRBD1, unconfirmable since there is no DNA. This CDR3 region has 16 residues. Germline values: CDR1 SGHAT, CDR2 FQNNGV. CDR3 sequence reads: CASSSRGGQSHNEQFF.

This chain connects TRBV5-8 to TRBJ2-7. The CDR3 sequence is 12 residues long. Germline CDR1 and CDR2: SGHTS and YDEGEE. The CDR3 sequence: CASSFWTYEQYF.

This chain connects TRBV6-1 to TRBJ1-6; the D call from TCRdb, TRBD1, cannot be confirmed without DNA. Germline lookup yields CDR1 MNHNS and CDR2 SASEGT. The length of the CDR3 is 14 residues. The CDR3 sequence: CASSEGTGNAPLHF.

V is TRBV5-1 and J is TRBJ2-7; TCRdb's D gene call, TRBD2, goes unchecked for lack of DNA. This CDR3 has 15 residues. Per the germline V gene, CDR1 is SGHRS and CDR2 is YFSETQ. This chain's CDR3 is CASSFAPGLNYEQYF.

The J gene is TRBJ2-5, the V gene TRBV6-6. Germline V gene lookup returns CDR1 MNHNY and CDR2 SVGAGI (reference sequence). The CDR3 spans 12 residues. CDR3 in amino acids: CASSNFQETQYF.

The CDR3 reads CASSSGSPGQGNGYTF. The gene calls are TRBV7-9 and TRBJ1-2; the D call of TRBD1 rests on TCRdb alone, since no DNA is present to check it. The CDR3 extends over 16 amino acids. Germline V gene lookup returns CDR1 SEHNR and CDR2 FQNEAQ (reference sequence).

This chain uses TRBV2 with TRBJ1-4; TCRdb picks TRBD1, but there is no DNA to check that call. This CDR3 is 15 amino acids long. Germline CDR1 and CDR2: SNHLY and FYNNEI. CDR3 sequence: CASSLGVRGSEKLFF.

The chain joins TRBV6-1 to TRBJ2-5; TCRdb outputs TRBD1, but without DNA this stays unchecked. CDR3 size: 16 residues. Germline assignment: CDR1 MNHNS and CDR2 SASEGT. CDR3 region: CASRPGQGPAGETQYF.

V is TRBV6-1 and J is TRBJ1-1; the D gene TCRdb calls, TRBD1, cannot be checked with no DNA. Germline V gene data show CDR1 as MNHNS and CDR2 as SASEGT. The CDR3 runs 15 residues. CDR3 protein: CASHPKDRGRTEAFF.

The chain recombines TRBV6-5 with TRBJ1-1. There are 12 residues in the CDR3. The germline V gene has CDR1 MNHEY and CDR2 SVGAGI. The CDR3 loop reads CASSQLGTEAFF.

This sequence joins TRBV5-1 and TRBJ2-1; TCRdb gives TRBD2 as the D gene, but with no DNA this cannot be confirmed. This CDR3 spans 15 amino acids. Germline CDR1 SGHRS, CDR2 YFSETQ. The CDR3 is CASSPGTILRDEQFF.

The gene calls are TRBV7-9 and TRBJ2-1; TCRdb returns TRBD2, unconfirmable since there is no DNA. The CDR3 runs to 16 residues. Germline V lookup: CDR1 SEHNR, CDR2 FQNEAQ (reference sequence). Here the CDR3 reads CASSPRTSASPGEQFF. The full variable domain, with the rest looked up from reference TRBV7-9 and TRBJ2-1, is DTGVSQNPRHKITKRGQNVTFRCDPISEHNRLYWYRQTLGQGPEFLTYFQNEAQLEKSRLLSDRFSAERPKGSFSTLEIQRTEQGDSAMYLCASSPRTSASPGEQFFGPGTRLTVL.

This rearrangement joins TRBV3-1 to TRBJ2-5; TCRdb calls TRBD2, which cannot be checked without DNA. CDR3 length: 14 residues. Germline loops: CDR1 LGHDT, CDR2 YNNKEL (reference sequence). This CDR3 is CASSGRGGLETQYF.

CDR3 region: CASTRFQGQETQYF. The J gene is TRBJ2-5, the V gene TRBV6-1; TCRdb gives TRBD1 as the D gene, but with no DNA this cannot be confirmed. Looked up from germline, CDR1 is MNHNS and CDR2 is SASEGT. CDR3 length: 14 amino acids.

The chain recombines TRBV7-9 with TRBJ2-7; the TCRdb D gene call, TRBD1, has no DNA to confirm it. The CDR3 is 15 amino acids. Germline V gene lookup returns CDR1 SEHNR and CDR2 FQNEAQ (reference sequence). CDR3 protein: CASSSTSDRGNEQYF.

The V gene is TRBV14, the J gene TRBJ2-1; as DNA is missing, the TRBD1 call by TCRdb cannot be tested. The CDR3 totals 15 residues. Germline-derived CDR1 and CDR2 are SGHDN and FVKESK. CDR3 sequence: CASSQVSTGFHEQFF.

The gene calls are TRBV25-1 and TRBJ2-7. Germline CDR1 MGHDK, CDR2 SYGVNS. The CDR3 consists of 12 residues. CDR3 region: CASSEIDYEQYF.